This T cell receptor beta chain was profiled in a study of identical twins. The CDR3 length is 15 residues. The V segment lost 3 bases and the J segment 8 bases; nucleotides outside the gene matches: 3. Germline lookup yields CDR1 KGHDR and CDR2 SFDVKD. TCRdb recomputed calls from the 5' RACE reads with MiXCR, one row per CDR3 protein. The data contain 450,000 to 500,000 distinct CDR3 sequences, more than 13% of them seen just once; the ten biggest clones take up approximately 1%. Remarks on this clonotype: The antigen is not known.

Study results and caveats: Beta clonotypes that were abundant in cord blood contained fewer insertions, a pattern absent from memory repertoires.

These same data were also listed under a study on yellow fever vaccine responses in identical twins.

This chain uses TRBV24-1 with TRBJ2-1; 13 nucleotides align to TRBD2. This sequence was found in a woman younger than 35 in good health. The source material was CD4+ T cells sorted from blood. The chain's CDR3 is CATSDPTSGGHEQFF. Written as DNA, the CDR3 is TGTGCCACCAGTGATCCGACTAGCGGGGGGCATGAGCAGTTCTTC.